The entry below gives a single T cell receptor beta chain sequence along with its context. Its antigen is still unknown. This entry belongs to a study of blood T cells in healthy people across ages. Findings and limits, study-wide: It was held that diversity estimates obtained from one million T cells represented underestimates. With age, beta diversity per million T cells declined roughly linearly, significantly by 30 to 50. The unsorted PBMCs prevented any conclusive comparison of naive versus antigen-experienced cells.

Primers used in a second PCR of roughly 7 to 12 cycles were a sample-barcoded 5' primer and a J-beta primer mix. Tagging of each cDNA molecule was performed by a template-switch adaptor with 12 random nucleotides. TCRdb re-derived calls from the 5' RACE reads in MiXCR, one entry per CDR3 protein. The sample lists about 1.4 million distinct CDR3 sequences; approximately 59% were seen once. This receptor was taken from a man aged 18 to 35 in good health. The sample comprised blood.

CDR3: CASIGPGRKLSGANVLTF. In DNA, the CDR3 is TGTGCCAGCATAGGACCGGGACGGAAACTTTCTGGGGCCAACGTCCTGACTTTC. This chain links TRBV25-1 with TRBJ2-6, with D possibly being TRBD1 or TRBD2 (5 bases each). Germline V gives CDR1 MGHDK, CDR2 SYGVNS. CDR3 size: 18 residues. Trimming took off 7 bases at V and 1 base at J, with 20 bases between the two ends.